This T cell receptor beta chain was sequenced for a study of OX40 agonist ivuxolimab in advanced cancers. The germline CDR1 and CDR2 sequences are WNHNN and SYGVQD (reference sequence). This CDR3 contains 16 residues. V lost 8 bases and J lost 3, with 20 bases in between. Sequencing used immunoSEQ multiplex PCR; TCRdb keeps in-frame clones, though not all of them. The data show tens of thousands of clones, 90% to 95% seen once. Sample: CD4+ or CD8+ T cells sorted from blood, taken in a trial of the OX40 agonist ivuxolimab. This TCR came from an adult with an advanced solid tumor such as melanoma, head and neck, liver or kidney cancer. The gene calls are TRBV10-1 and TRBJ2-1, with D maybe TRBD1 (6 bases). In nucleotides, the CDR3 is TGCGCCAGCGGATATTTCCGGGACATTAACTACAATGAGCAGTTCTTC. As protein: CASGYFRDINYNEQFF.